Sequencing of this T cell receptor (beta chain) was carried out in a study of T cells in Graves' hyperthyroidism and ophthalmopathy (dated by TCRdb to between 2019 and 2020). A note on the overall study: A discovery cohort of 95 to 100 patients, roughly 43 with Graves' ophthalmopathy and over 55 with stable Graves' hyperthyroidism, was used to find distinguishing TCR V-J signatures. Prospective prediction of ophthalmopathy was tested in an independent validation cohort consisting of about 20 hyperthyroidism patients and 15 or so patients who later progressed to ophthalmopathy. For training and testing, the approximately 97 patients in the discovery cohort were randomly divided in a 7:3 ratio. The study also compared thyroid tissue and blood T-cell repertoires from about six Graves' hyperthyroidism patients. Following sampling, methimazole starting at 30 mg daily was given to hyperthyroidism patients, and high-dose intravenous methylprednisolone was given to ophthalmopathy patients. The paper describes TCR Vbeta CDR3 sequencing of 135 peripheral blood samples, made up of 43 ophthalmopathy patients, 70 to 80 hyperthyroidism patients and around 17 progressor patients.

CDR1 and CDR2, looked up from the germline V gene, are SGHRS and YFSETQ. The CDR3 measures 14 amino acids from cysteine to phenylalanine. Of the read, only the CDR3 DNA is kept; its 42 bases are in frame from base 1. V is cut back by 1 base and J by 5 bases, with 3 bases in the junction unmatched. The study excluded patients with uncontrolled infections, other autoimmune diseases, pregnancy or lactation. Clinical symptoms, serum thyroxine and TRAb, thyroid ultrasound, and orbital computed tomography formed the basis for the diagnoses. Total RNA was extracted using Trizol reagent, and RNA quality was assessed on an Agilent 2100 Bioanalyzer. This clonotype was recorded many times. Its antigen specificity is not known. No qualities accompany the bases; no much larger clone lies one base away. Study-wide conclusions, independent of this receptor: Most expanded thyroid clonotypes (frequency above 0.001) were also found in blood, which suggests that blood repertoires may mirror thyroid immune responses. Sample size was not statistically predetermined, and blinding of investigators to group allocation was not performed. In validation, the model predicted progression to ophthalmopathy a median of about 6.5 months before onset, with about 71% sensitivity and around 76% specificity. Ophthalmopathy was separated from stable hyperthyroidism by a 13 V-J signature model, with roughly 88% sensitivity and about 81% specificity obtained in cross-validation and 80%/75% obtained in testing.

Amplification of TCR beta CDR3 regions was carried out from RNA transcripts. A first-round RT-PCR of the TCR CDR3 used the HTBI primer set with the Qiagen OneStep RT-PCR kit. The libraries were constructed in a second round of multiplex PCR and then size-selected and purified. Sequencing of the libraries was done on an Illumina HiSeq2000 using paired-end 100 bp reads. The authors' analysis ran thus. SOAPnuke was used to process the raw data, with reads discarded if the reads contained adapters or uncalled bases, had a mean Phred below 15, or lacked an exact constant-primer or identifier match. COPE v1.2.5 was used to merge the high-quality paired reads, and each unique nucleotide sequence was defined as a clonotype. MiTCR v1.1 was used to align the clonotypes against IMGT TRBV, TRBD and TRBJ reference segments. The analysis was restricted to V-J combinations with a frequency above 0.0001, which together covered 99% to 99.2% of the repertoires. A TCS score was defined as the ratio between F50 (clonal expansion) and ExV (chaos), using BLOSUM62-based TCRdist between CDR3 peptides within each V-J. Welch's t-statistics and random forest reduced fewer than 600 V-J features to under 15, which were used in a naive Bayes classifier (R e1071). Thyroid-blood repertoire similarity was quantified with the Morisita-Horn index. TCRdb itself trimmed the public reads at Q25 with fastp, ran MiXCR and retained productive beta chains. Duplicate CDR3 protein sequences are folded into a single record with the most common DNA and genes. These V and J calls derive from TCRdb rather than the authors' analysis. The sample table contains roughly 500,000 distinct CDR3 sequences; only one count was recorded for around 46% of them. Over 15% of the sample is in the top ten clones.

Material: peripheral blood or thyroid tissue (not recorded which). The rearrangement joined TRBV5-1 to TRBJ2-5, and TRBD1 aligns with 9 junction nucleotides. The TCR comes from an adult woman with Graves' disease, either hyperthyroidism or ophthalmopathy (not recorded which). The bases read TGCGCCAGCAGCTTGTTTGGGACAGGGGAGACCCAGTACTTC. It translates as CASSLFGTGETQYF.